This TCR beta chain comes out of a study of T cell clonotyping in hematopoietic cell transplantation (dated by TCRdb to the early 2020s). About the investigation overall: Recipient samples taken before transplant were obtained following cytoreduction. A total of some 130 blood samples were collected in the study from roughly 32 consecutive transplant recipients and their related donors. Recruitment of patients ran from late 2015 to early 2017, and follow-up continued until September 2020 or until death.

CDR1 and CDR2 are read off the germline V gene (reference sequence) as GTSNPN and SVGIG. V is pared back by 0 bases and J by 8 bases, with 2 bases lying between the germline termini. From its cysteine to its phenylalanine, the CDR3 spans 11 amino acids. Just CDR3 DNA is preserved here, 33 bases in frame from base 1. The full study reports these points: A decrease in recipient TCR diversity was observed after transplant, and a progressive increase in pathologically expanded clonotypes was seen from day 30 to day 180. The sample size was limited, and because cells were not sorted, the contributions of CD4 and CD8 repertoires could not be separated. Recipient repertoires showed only a small fraction of overlap with donor repertoires, and over 95% appeared de novo at the given depth. Broader posttransplant TCR repertoire diversity was predicted by donor and pretransplant recipient Inverse Simpson Index values.

Explained via the paper, the time point label denotes: recipient sample about 28 days before transplant, after cytoreduction. Blood from recipients was drawn roughly 28 days before transplant, then again at days 30, 100 and 180 after transplant. Nuclei Lysis Solution was used to extract genomic DNA from fresh or cryopreserved unfractionated peripheral blood mononuclear cells. TCR beta CDR3 regions were amplified from genomic DNA with the immunoSEQ assay, a bias-controlled multiplex PCR using V- and J-specific primers. In a second PCR step, a proprietary barcode and Illumina adapter sequences were attached to the CDR3 amplicons. An Illumina MiSeq instrument was used to sequence the CDR3 libraries. The published analysis was carried out like this. Export and quality control were handled in immunoSEQ Analyzer 3.0, while downstream analyses relied on R Bioconductor and Immunarch. Only productive rearrangements within the normalized downsampled data set were used in the calculation of repertoire metrics. In the normalized cohort, a clonotype counted as pathologically expanded if the clonotype was larger than 5 templates. The Inverse Simpson Index was used to measure repertoire diversity. The non-normalized data set was used for CMV-specificity analyses so that all clonotypes could be captured. Sourced from immuneACCESS, this table was stored by TCRdb with only in-frame sequences that have V and J called. A share of the clones is absent; for the studies checked, an unresolved V gene accounts for under half, and the remainder has no known explanation. That table is the source of V, J and clone size, and D and trimming were worked out from the DNA. This sample has 16,000 or so clones in its table, and about 92% of those were observed once. The ten largest clones add up to around 2% of the sample.

About this clone itself: Its antigen is currently not known. There are no base qualities to consult, and no much larger clone falls within one base.

The receptor was isolated from a man younger than 35 with biphenotypic leukemia. Some clones in this sample may be carry-over from other donors' samples. The V and J segments used are TRBV30 and TRBJ1-6; no D gene can be assigned with confidence. The sample here was peripheral blood mononuclear cells, taken before stem cell transplant. The DNA sequence is TGTGCCTGGAGTGTTTATTCACCCCTCCACTTT. Its translation reads: CAWSVYSPLHF.